The TCR beta chain under discussion was sequenced for a study of blood T cells in healthy people across ages. Together with a sample-barcoded 5' primer, a J-beta primer mix was included in a second PCR lasting about 7 to 11 cycles. Each CDR3 protein is one row after TCRdb ran MiXCR on the 5' RACE reads. The table shows fewer than 1,200,000 distinct CDR3 sequences, with 20% to 25% occurring only once. The count of this clonotype is one. CDR1 SQVTM and CDR2 ANQGSEA come from the germline V gene. The CDR3 is made up of 12 amino acids. The data were also submitted as part of a second study, on T cells of mothers and their children.

The sequence derives from a girl aged 2 to 9 in good health. Sequenced material: blood. The chain links TRBV29-1 to TRBJ2-7, with D unclear. The J call may not be correct, given that the DNA end is closer to TRBJ2-1. The CDR3 is CSVDLRVNEQFF. The DNA for the CDR3 is TGCAGCGTTGATTTAAGGGTAAATGAGCAGTTCTTC.